This record covers a single TCR beta chain. The antigen is unknown. Generated by immunoSEQ multiplex PCR, the TCRdb table keeps only in-frame clones and is missing some. The table has some 9,100 clones, 77% seen once. The data are from a study of neoadjuvant nivolumab and ipilimumab in lung cancer. Study context: Nivolumab 3 mg/kg was given days 1, 15 and 29, plus ipilimumab 1 mg/kg day 1 in combination. Study-wide points: Only a small number of samples underwent TCR sequencing. Pathologic regression was not significantly tied to TCR clonality. Resected-tumor TCR richness correlated positively with pretherapy blood richness.

Trimming took 10 bases from V and 0 from J; bases not matched to a gene: 9. The CDR3 has 15 amino acids. The germline V gene encodes CDR1 MNHEY and CDR2 SVGAGI. The chain carries TRBV6-5 and TRBJ1-3; 7 bases align to TRBD1. This TCR was sampled from an adult with non-small cell lung cancer. The sample in question was tumor tissue, obtained after neoadjuvant nivolumab, alone or with ipilimumab, at or shortly before surgery. The DNA of the CDR3 is TGTGCCATCAGGATCGGACAGGACTCTGGAAACACCATATATTTT. Translation: CAIRIGQDSGNTIYF.